These 16 T cell receptor beta chains originate from one sample sequenced in a study of T cell responses to AZD1222 COVID-19 vaccine (TCRdb year 2021). Sample time point, as interpreted from the label and publication: about 28 days (+/-7) after the second vaccine dose. The library was prepared using the immunoSEQ multiplex PCR assay. The table comes from immuneACCESS by way of TCRdb, which keeps in-frame sequences with V and J called. Part of the clones is missing from these tables; in studies checked, under half for an unresolved V gene and the rest for unknown reasons. Recorded for this sample are 150,000 or so clones; approximately 92% of them occurred a single time. The top ten clonotypes cover approximately 3.5% of the sample. The specimen was peripheral blood, collected 28 days after the second AZD1222 dose. Source of these receptors: an adult who received the AZD1222 COVID-19 vaccine.

V usage is TRBV10-2 and J usage is TRBJ2-3, with TRBD1 identical over 7 bases. The CDR3 has 16 amino acids. Germline CDR1 WSHSY, CDR2 SAAADI. After removal of 4 bases from V and 1 base from J, the junction contained 8 bases not matched to a gene. The CDR3: CASSGPWGTGTDTQYF. CDR3 nucleotides: TGCGCCAGCAGTGGGCCCTGGGGGACAGGCACAGATACGCAGTATTTT.

The chain is built from TRBV6-2 or TRBV6-3 and TRBJ2-7, with TRBD1 matching over 7 bases. The length of the CDR3 is 12 residues. Unmatched junction bases numbered 3, after V lost 5 bases and J lost 5 bases. From germline, CDR1 is MNHEY and CDR2 SVGEGT. The DNA of the CDR3 is TGTGCCAGCAGTGACAGGGACCACGAGCAGTACTTC. This sequence encodes CASSDRDHEQYF.

This chain joins TRBV7-9 and TRBJ2-3; maybe TRBD2 (7 bases). This CDR3 comprises 15 residues. Deletions cut 1 base from V and 6 bases from J, with 14 bases between. Germline V CDR1 and CDR2: SEHNR, FQNEAQ (reference sequence). In DNA, the CDR3 is TGTGCCAGCAGCTTAGTTGGCAGGGGAGGGGATACGCAGTATTTT. Its translation: CASSLVGRGGDTQYF.

The chain joins TRBV29-1 to TRBJ2-5; 7 positions agree with TRBD1. V shed 6 bases and J 0 bases; nucleotides not matched to a gene: 4. There are 13 residues in the CDR3. Germline CDR1 SQVTM, CDR2 ANQGSEA. This chain's CDR3 is CSVTGTDQETQYF. Written as DNA, the CDR3 is TGCAGCGTCACGGGGACAGACCAAGAGACCCAGTACTTC.

V is TRBV30 and J is TRBJ2-1; 7 bases fit TRBD2. CDR1 and CDR2 from the germline V gene are GTSNPN and SVGIG (reference sequence). CDR3 length equals 13 residues. V shed 2 bases, J shed 9 bases, and the junction held 7 bases outside the gene matches. The CDR3 nucleotides are TGTGCCTGGAGTCGGGGAGGGTCAGGTGAGCAGTTCTTC. Encoded protein: CAWSRGGSGEQFF.

This clone is a singleton in its sample. CDR3 protein: CASSPGQGALGQETQYF. The DNA for the CDR3 is TGTGCCAGTAGCCCGGGACAGGGGGCGCTTGGGCAAGAGACCCAGTACTTC. The chain couples TRBV19 to TRBJ2-5, with 12 positions matching TRBD1. V trimming: 6 bases; J trimming: 2 bases; junction bases outside the gene matches: 10. The V gene's germline CDR1 is LNHDA and CDR2 SQIVND (reference sequence). This CDR3 has 17 residues.

This clone was detected a few times. The CDR3 spells CASRLGVEQFF. In DNA form, the CDR3 reads TGTGCCAGTAGATTGGGGGTTGAGCAGTTCTTC. The chain joins TRBV28 to TRBJ2-1; tentatively, D is TRBD1 or TRBD2 (5 bases each). Germline CDR1 and CDR2: MDHEN and SYDVKM. CDR3 length equals 11 residues. The V and J ends lost 9 bases and 9 bases respectively, with 12 bases between them.

This chain links TRBV4-1 with TRBJ1-2; D uncertain. Germline CDR1 MGHRA, CDR2 YSYEKL. With 1 base removed from V and 4 bases from J, the gap between germline ends came to 13 bases. The CDR3 length is 15 residues. The CDR3 coding sequence is TGCGCCAGCAGCCAAGGAGCAGGTCCGGGCTATGGCTACACCTTC. Encoded protein: CASSQGAGPGYGYTF.

The chain couples TRBV30 to TRBJ1-1; D is uncertain. Trimming shortened V by 2 bases and J by 6 bases, and 19 bases separated the two germline ends. Germline loops: CDR1 GTSNPN, CDR2 SVGIG (reference sequence). The CDR3 is made up of 15 amino acids. Here the CDR3 reads CAWSPPGIGAAEAFF. CDR3 DNA: TGTGCCTGGAGTCCGCCGGGTATAGGAGCGGCTGAAGCTTTCTTT.

The chain uses TRBV5-1 and TRBJ2-1; D is unresolved. Germline values: CDR1 SGHRS, CDR2 YFSETQ. The CDR3 has 12 amino acids. V lost 0 bases and J lost 9, with 7 bases in between. In DNA form, the CDR3 reads TGCGCCAGCAGCTTGGCTTTGCGTGAGCAGTTCTTC. This translates into CASSLALREQFF.

J is TRBJ1-2 and V is TRBV6-5; D is unclear. Trimming removed 2 bases from V and 2 bases from J, with 9 bases in between. Per the germline V gene, CDR1 is MNHEY and CDR2 is SVGAGI. This CDR3 is 14 amino acids long. CDR3 DNA: TGTGCCAGCAGTTACGAGGGCCGAAACTATGGCTACACCTTC. This encodes CASSYEGRNYGYTF.

The genes are TRBV5-4 and TRBJ2-6; D is ambiguous. With 4 bases removed from V and 0 bases from J, the gap between germline ends came to 11 bases. The CDR3 consists of 16 residues. CDR1 and CDR2 from the germline V gene are SGHNT and YYREEE (reference sequence). Here the CDR3 reads CASSTEGYSGANVLTF. CDR3 DNA sequence: TGTGCCAGCAGCACCGAAGGCTACTCTGGGGCCAACGTCCTGACTTTC.

V gene TRBV28 combines with J gene TRBJ2-2; possible D gene TRBD2, 6 bases. This CDR3 has 15 amino acids. V shed 5 bases and J shed 0 bases, with 10 bases lying between them. CDR1 is MDHEN and CDR2 is SYDVKM in the germline V gene. The CDR3 sequence: CASSKAGTNTGELFF. The CDR3 nucleotides read TGTGCCAGCAGTAAAGCGGGCACGAACACCGGGGAGCTGTTTTTT.

This clone was counted a few times. This sequence joins TRBV6-2 or TRBV6-3 and TRBJ2-7; 9 bases are a match to TRBD1. The V gene end was trimmed by 0 bases and the J gene end by 4 bases; junction bases not matched to a gene: 4. The germline V gene encodes CDR1 MNHEY and CDR2 SVGEGT. This CDR3 is built from 15 residues. CDR3 nucleotide sequence: TGTGCCAGCAGTTACTCGAGGGGGACAGGGTACGAGCAGTACTTC. Amino acids: CASSYSRGTGYEQYF.

V is TRBV19 and J is TRBJ2-5; D is undetermined. The CDR3 has 12 amino acids. CDR1 and CDR2 (germline): LNHDA, SQIVND (reference sequence). The V and J ends lost 3 bases and 5 bases respectively, with 7 bases between them. CDR3 residues: CASSISRETQYF. CDR3 nucleotides: TGTGCCAGTAGTATTTCTCGGGAGACCCAGTACTTC.

The rearrangement links TRBV27 to TRBJ2-7; tentatively, D is TRBD1 or TRBD2 (6 bases each). The V gene lost 7 bases and the J gene lost 2 bases, with 21 bases spanning the gap. This CDR3 spans 16 amino acids. Germline CDR1 reads MNHEY; CDR2 reads SMNVEV (reference sequence). The CDR3 DNA reads TGTGCCAGCACTAAAAGGGGGGCAGGGGTCACCTACGAGCAGTACTTC. Translating it yields CASTKRGAGVTYEQYF.